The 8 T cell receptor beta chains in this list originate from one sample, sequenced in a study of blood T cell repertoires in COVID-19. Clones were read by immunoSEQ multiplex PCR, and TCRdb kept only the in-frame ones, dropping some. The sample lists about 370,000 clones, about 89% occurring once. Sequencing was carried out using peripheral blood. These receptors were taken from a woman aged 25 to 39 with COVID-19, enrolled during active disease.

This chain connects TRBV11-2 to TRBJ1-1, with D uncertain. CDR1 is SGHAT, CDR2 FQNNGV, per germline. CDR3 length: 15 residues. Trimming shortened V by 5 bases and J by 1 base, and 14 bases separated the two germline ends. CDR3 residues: CASSPTREGNTEAFF. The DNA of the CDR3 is TGTGCCAGCAGCCCGACCCGGGAAGGGAACACTGAAGCTTTCTTT. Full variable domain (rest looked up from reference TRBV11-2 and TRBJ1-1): EAGVAQSPRYKIIEKRQSVAFWCNPISGHATLYWYQQILGQGPKLLIQFQNNGVVDDSQLPKDRFSAERLKGVDSTLKIQPAKLEDSAVYLCASSPTREGNTEAFFGQGTRLTVV.

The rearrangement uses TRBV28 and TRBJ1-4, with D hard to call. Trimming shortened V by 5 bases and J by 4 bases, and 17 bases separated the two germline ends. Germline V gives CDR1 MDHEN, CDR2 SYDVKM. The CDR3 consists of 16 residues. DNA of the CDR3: TGTGCCAGCAGTCGCCCCTCGGCAGGCTATAATGAAAAACTGTTTTTT. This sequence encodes CASSRPSAGYNEKLFF.

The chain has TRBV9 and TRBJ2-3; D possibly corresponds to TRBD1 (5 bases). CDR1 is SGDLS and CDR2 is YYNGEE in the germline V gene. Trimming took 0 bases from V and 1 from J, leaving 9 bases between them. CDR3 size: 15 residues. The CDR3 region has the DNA TGTGCCAGCAGCGTAGATGACAGCGGCACAGATACGCAGTATTTT. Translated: CASSVDDSGTDTQYF.

The CDR3 here is CASSFLGGEFF. In DNA, the CDR3 is TGTGCCAGCAGTTTCCTCGGGGGAGAGTTCTTC. V is TRBV12-3 or TRBV12-4 and J is TRBJ2-1; perhaps TRBD2 as D (6 bases). The CDR3 sequence is 11 residues long. V was cut by 3 bases and J by 14 bases, with 11 bases left in between.

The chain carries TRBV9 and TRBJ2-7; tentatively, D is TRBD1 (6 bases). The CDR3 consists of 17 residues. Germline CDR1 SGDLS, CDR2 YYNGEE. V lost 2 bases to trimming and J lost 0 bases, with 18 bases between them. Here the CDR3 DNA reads TGTGCCAGCAGCGTTCACGGGGCAGGGGTCAGCTCCTACGAGCAGTACTTC. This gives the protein CASSVHGAGVSSYEQYF.

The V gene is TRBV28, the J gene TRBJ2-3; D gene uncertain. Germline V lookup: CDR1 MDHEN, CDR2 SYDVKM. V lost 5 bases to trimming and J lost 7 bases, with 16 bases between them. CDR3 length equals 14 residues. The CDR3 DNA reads TGTGCCAGCAGTCGCGACCCGCAGGAAAATACGCAGTATTTT. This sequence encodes CASSRDPQENTQYF.

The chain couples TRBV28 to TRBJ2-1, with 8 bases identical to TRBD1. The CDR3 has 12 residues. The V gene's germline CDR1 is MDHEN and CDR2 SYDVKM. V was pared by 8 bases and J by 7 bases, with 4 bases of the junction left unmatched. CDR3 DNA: TGTGCCAGCGAGGACAGGGTAAATGAGCAGTTCTTC. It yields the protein CASEDRVNEQFF.

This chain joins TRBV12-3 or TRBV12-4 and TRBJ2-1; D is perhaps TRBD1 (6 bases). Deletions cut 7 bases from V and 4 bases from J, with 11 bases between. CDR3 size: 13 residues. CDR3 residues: CASTGTLYNEQFF. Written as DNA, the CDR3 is TGTGCCAGCACCGGGACATTGTACAATGAGCAGTTCTTC.